This T cell receptor (beta chain) is drawn from a study of Ad26.COV2.S vaccination and SARS-CoV-2 variants. Study at large: Intramuscularly, Ad26.COV2.S was given either once or twice, 56 days apart.

For this clone: As yet, its antigen is unknown.

Treatment specified: about 20 received Ad26.COV2.S at low or high dose, single or two shots; about five received placebo; per-sample allocation not given. Day 63 after the first injection of vaccine or placebo was the sampling time. Ad26 vector vaccine expressed Wuhan-strain SARS-CoV-2 spike. Study observations and caveats: Breadth measured for non-spike TCRs was similar across vaccine and placebo recipients.

Germline CDR1 and CDR2: LNHDA and SQIVND (reference sequence). V shed 10 bases and J 0 bases; nucleotides not matched to a gene: 23. CDR3 size: 20 residues. Generated by immunoSEQ multiplex PCR, the TCRdb table keeps only in-frame clones and is missing some. The data hold 350,000 to 450,000 clones, with approximately 90% observed a single time. The receptor's source is a person between 18 and 59 years old who received the Ad26.COV2.S COVID-19 vaccine or a placebo. The sample consisted of peripheral blood, taken in a trial of Ad26.COV2.S vaccine versus placebo. V is TRBV19 and J is TRBJ2-1; 8 nucleotides align to TRBD1. This chain's CDR3 is CATHRPGRDRGGHSYNEQFF. In DNA, the CDR3 is TGTGCCACCCACCGCCCCGGACGTGACAGGGGCGGACACTCCTACAATGAGCAGTTCTTC.